The present TCR beta chain was sequenced within a study of control samples from healthy donors and cancer patients. Libraries were prepared by immunoSEQ multiplex PCR; TCRdb keeps only in-frame clonotypes and omits some of them. Here the sample spans about 150,000 clones, around nine tenths being singletons. This clone was observed a single time. Germline CDR1 SGHVS, CDR2 FNYEAQ. The V end lost 2 bases, the J end lost 4 bases, and 12 bases lay between the germline ends. The CDR3 covers 16 residues. What was sequenced was blood. The J gene is TRBJ1-6, the V gene TRBV7-6, with D unresolved. The TCR comes from a man younger than 45 in good health. The CDR3 spells CASSLSVGEYNSPLHF. The DNA of the CDR3 is TGTGCCAGCAGCTTATCGGTTGGAGAGTATAATTCACCCCTCCACTTT.